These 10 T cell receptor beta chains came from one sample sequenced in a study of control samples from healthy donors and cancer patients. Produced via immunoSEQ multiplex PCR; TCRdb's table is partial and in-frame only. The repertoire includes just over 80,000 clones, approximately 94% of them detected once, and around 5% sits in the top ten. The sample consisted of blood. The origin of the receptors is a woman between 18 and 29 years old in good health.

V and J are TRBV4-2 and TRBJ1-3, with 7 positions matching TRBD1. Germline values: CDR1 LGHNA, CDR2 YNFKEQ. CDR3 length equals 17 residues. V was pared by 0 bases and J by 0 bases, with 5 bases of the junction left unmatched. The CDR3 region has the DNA TGTGCCAGCAGCCAAGATCAGGGACAGCTCTCTGGAAACACCATATATTTT. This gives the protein CASSQDQGQLSGNTIYF.

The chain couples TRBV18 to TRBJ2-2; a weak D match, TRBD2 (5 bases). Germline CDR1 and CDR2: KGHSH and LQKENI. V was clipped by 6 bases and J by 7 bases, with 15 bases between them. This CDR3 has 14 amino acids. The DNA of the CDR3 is TGTGCCAGCTCCCGGACTGACCGGGGCGGGGAGCTGTTTTTT. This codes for CASSRTDRGGELFF.

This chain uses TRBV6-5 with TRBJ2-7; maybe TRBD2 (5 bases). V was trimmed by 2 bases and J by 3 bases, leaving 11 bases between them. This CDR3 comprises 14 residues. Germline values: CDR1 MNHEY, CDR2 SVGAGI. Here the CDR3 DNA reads TGTGCCAGCAGTTACGGTTTCGGAGGCTACGAGCAGTACTTC. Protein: CASSYGFGGYEQYF.

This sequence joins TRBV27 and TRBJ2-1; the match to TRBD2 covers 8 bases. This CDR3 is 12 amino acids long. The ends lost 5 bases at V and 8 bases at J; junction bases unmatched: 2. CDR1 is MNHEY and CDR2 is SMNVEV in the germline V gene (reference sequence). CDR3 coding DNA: TGTGCCAGCAGTCCGGGGGGGGATGAGCAGTTCTTC. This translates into CASSPGGDEQFF.

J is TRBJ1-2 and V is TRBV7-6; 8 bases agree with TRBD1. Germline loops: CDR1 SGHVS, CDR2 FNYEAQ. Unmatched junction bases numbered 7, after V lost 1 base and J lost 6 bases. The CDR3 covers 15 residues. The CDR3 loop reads CASSLGTGLSHGYTF. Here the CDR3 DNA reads TGTGCCAGCAGCTTAGGGACAGGGTTGAGCCATGGCTACACCTTC.

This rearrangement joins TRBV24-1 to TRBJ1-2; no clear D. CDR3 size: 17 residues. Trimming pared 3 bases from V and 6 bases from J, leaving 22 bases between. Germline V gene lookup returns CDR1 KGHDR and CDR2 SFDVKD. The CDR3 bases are TGTGCCACCAGTGATCCACCCACGCCAGGAAGAATCCATGGCTACACCTTC. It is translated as CATSDPPTPGRIHGYTF.

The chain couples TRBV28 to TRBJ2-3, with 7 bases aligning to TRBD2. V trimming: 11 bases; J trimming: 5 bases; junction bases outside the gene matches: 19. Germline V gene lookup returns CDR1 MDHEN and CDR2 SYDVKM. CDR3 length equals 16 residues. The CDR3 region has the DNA TGTGCCCGCGGATTGGGGGGGGGAGGGCCGAAAGATACGCAGTATTTT. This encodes CARGLGGGGPKDTQYF. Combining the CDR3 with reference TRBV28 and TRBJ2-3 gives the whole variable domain DVKVTQSSRYLVKRTGEKVFLECVQDMDHENMFWYRQDPGLGLRLIYFSYDVKMKEKGDIPEGYSVSREKKERFSLILESASTNQTSMYLCARGLGGGGPKDTQYFGPGTRLTVL.

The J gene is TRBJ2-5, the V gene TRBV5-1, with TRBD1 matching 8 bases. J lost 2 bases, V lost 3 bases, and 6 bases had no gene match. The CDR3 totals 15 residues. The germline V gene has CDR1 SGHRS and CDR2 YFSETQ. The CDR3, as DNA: TGCGCCAGCAGCTCAACAGGGGGTCGGCAAGAGACCCAGTACTTC. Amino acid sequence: CASSSTGGRQETQYF. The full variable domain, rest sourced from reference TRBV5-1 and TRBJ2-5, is KAGVTQTPRYLIKTRGQQVTLSCSPISGHRSVSWYQQTPGQGLQFLFEYFSETQRNKGNFPGRFSGRQFSNSRSEMNVSTLELGDSALYLCASSSTGGRQETQYFGPGTRLLVL.

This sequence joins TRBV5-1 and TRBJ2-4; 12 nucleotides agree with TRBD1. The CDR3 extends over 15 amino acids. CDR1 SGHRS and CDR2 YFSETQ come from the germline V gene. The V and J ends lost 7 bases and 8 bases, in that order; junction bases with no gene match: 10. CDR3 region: CASDNYRDRGHIQYF. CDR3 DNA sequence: TGCGCCAGCGATAACTACCGGGACAGGGGGCACATTCAGTACTTC. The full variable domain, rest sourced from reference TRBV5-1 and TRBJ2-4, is KAGVTQTPRYLIKTRGQQVTLSCSPISGHRSVSWYQQTPGQGLQFLFEYFSETQRNKGNFPGRFSGRQFSNSRSEMNVSTLELGDSALYLCASDNYRDRGHIQYFGAGTRLSVL.

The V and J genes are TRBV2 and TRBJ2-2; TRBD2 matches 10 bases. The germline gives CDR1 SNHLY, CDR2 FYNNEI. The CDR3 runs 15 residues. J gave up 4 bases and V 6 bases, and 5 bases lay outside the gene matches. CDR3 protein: CASSAGLARTGELFF. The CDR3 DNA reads TGTGCCAGCAGCGCGGGACTAGCGCGCACCGGGGAGCTGTTTTTT.